This T cell receptor (beta chain) was profiled in a study of immune characterization of retroperitoneal liposarcoma. The J segment lost 0 bases and the V segment lost 2 bases, leaving 2 bases of the junction unmatched. Germline CDR1 and CDR2: MNHNS and SASEGT. The CDR3 has 15 residues. TCRdb processed the PCR reads anew with MiXCR; each CDR3 protein has one entry. The sample lists about 11,000 distinct CDR3 sequences; approximately 46% were seen once. The sequence was obtained from a female donor with retroperitoneal liposarcoma. The sample was tumor tissue. The genes are TRBV6-1 and TRBJ2-3, with TRBD2 matching over 7 bases. DNA of the CDR3: TGTGCCAGCAGTGAATTTAGCGGGAGCACAGATACGCAGTATTTT. Translated, it gives CASSEFSGSTDTQYF.